The rows below give T cell receptor beta chains drawn from one sample of a study of blood T cell repertoires in COVID-19. Produced via immunoSEQ multiplex PCR; TCRdb's table is partial and in-frame only. The data hold about 47,000 clones, with around four fifths observed a single time. The sample consisted of peripheral blood. The receptor set was obtained from a human donor with acute or convalescent COVID-19. The donor label of this sample is uncertain. Each CDR3 is given with its conserved first and last residue. Each record gives: D gene, CDR3 length, V gene, J gene, clone size, CDR3 protein, CDR3 DNA. A D gene is named only where the DNA matches it firmly. Expanded clones are given a class, and other clones once, few, many or no size at all.

TRBD2	15	TRBV11-3	TRBJ2-5	-	CASSSLAGGWETQYF	TGTGCCAGCAGCTCCCTAGCGGGGGGGTGGGAGACCCAGTACTTC
-	16	TRBV18	TRBJ1-2	-	CASSPPGTGQGAGYTF	TGTGCCAGCTCACCACCGGGGACGGGACAAGGCGCGGGCTACACCTTC
-	13	TRBV5-1	TRBJ1-2	few	CASSSDSLYGYTF	TGCGCCAGCAGCTCGGACAGCTTATATGGCTACACCTTC
TRBD1	14	TRBV19	TRBJ2-7	-	CASSRWDRPYEQYF	TGTGCCAGTAGCCGTTGGGACAGACCCTACGAGCAGTACTTC
-	12	TRBV6-5	TRBJ1-3	-	CASNTNGNTIYF	TGTGCCAGCAACACCAATGGAAACACCATATATTTT
TRBD1	17	TRBV2	TRBJ1-1	-	CASRSKLLTQGGTEAFF	TGTGCCAGCAGATCAAAACTACTGACCCAGGGGGGCACTGAAGCTTTCTTT
-	16	TRBV7-6	TRBJ1-6	-	CASSLGRGPYNSPLHF	TGTGCCAGCAGCTTGGGTAGGGGCCCCTATAATTCACCCCTCCACTTT
-	15	TRBV5-6	TRBJ2-1	-	CASRLQGNTYNEQFF	TGTGCCAGCAGGTTACAGGGTAATACCTACAATGAGCAGTTCTTC
TRBD1	15	TRBV3-1/TRBV3-2	TRBJ1-4	-	CASSQVAGGNEKLFF	TGTGCCAGCAGCCAAGTGGCAGGGGGGAATGAAAAACTGTTTTTT
-	11	TRBV6-5	TRBJ1-5	-	CASSHEGAQHF	TGTGCCAGCAGTCACGAAGGGGCGCAGCATTTT
TRBD1	17	TRBV6-2/TRBV6-3	TRBJ1-5	-	CASSYSEDRVYNQPQHF	TGTGCCAGCAGTTACTCGGAAGACAGGGTTTACAATCAGCCCCAGCATTTT
-	16	TRBV28	TRBJ2-1	few	CASREKAGSIYNEQFF	TGTGCCAGCAGAGAAAAGGCGGGATCTATCTACAATGAGCAGTTCTTC
TRBD1	14	TRBV2	TRBJ1-4	-	CASRRQGISEKLFF	TGTGCCAGCAGGAGACAGGGAATTTCTGAAAAACTGTTTTTT
-	14	TRBV7-8	TRBJ1-1	-	CASSLSGSVAEAFF	TGTGCCAGCAGCTTATCGGGGTCCGTAGCTGAAGCTTTCTTT
-	14	TRBV3-1/TRBV3-2	TRBJ1-3	-	CASSQTYSGNTIYF	TGTGCCAGCAGCCAAACTTACTCTGGAAACACCATATATTTT
-	16	TRBV4-3	TRBJ2-7	-	CASSQDNHFPSNEQYF	TGCGCCAGCAGCCAAGATAATCACTTTCCCTCGAACGAGCAGTACTTC
TRBD1	12	TRBV23-1	TRBJ1-1	-	CASRSGQAEAFF	TGCGCCAGCAGATCGGGACAGGCTGAAGCTTTCTTT
-	12	TRBV25-1	TRBJ2-7	-	CASAIGTYEQYF	TGTGCCAGCGCCATCGGGACCTACGAGCAGTACTTC
-	13	TRBV30	TRBJ2-7	few	CAWKPGPAYEQYF	TGTGCCTGGAAACCGGGTCCAGCCTACGAGCAGTACTTC